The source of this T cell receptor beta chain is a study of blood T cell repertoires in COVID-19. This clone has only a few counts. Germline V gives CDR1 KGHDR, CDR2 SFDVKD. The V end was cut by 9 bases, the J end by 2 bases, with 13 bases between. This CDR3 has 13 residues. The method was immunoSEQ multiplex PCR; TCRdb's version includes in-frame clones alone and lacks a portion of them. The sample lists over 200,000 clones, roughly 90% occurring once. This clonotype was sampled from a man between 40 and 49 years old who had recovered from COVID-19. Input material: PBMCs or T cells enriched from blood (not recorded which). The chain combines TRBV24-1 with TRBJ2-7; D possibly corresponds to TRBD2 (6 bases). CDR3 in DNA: TGTGCCACCCCCCGGGACTTTACCTACGAGCAGTACTTC. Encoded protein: CATPRDFTYEQYF.